This T cell receptor (beta chain) was observed in a study of pediatric ulcerative colitis. As for the study in general: Most patients had pancolitis, and two had left-sided colitis. Study-wide results and limits: Clonal expansions reduced rectal repertoire diversity in acute severe colitis. Compared with controls, ulcerative colitis showed greater blood-rectum clone sharing. No controls had the two rectal clonotypes shared by ulcerative colitis patients.

Germline loops: CDR1 SNHLY, CDR2 FYNNEI. There are 15 residues in the CDR3. V dropped 5 bases and J dropped 8; count of bases not matched to a gene: 11. Using immunoSEQ multiplex PCR, the repertoire was profiled, and TCRdb retains in-frame clones only, with some absent. The table lists around 22,000 clones, roughly two thirds of them singletons, with roughly 15% in the top ten. During colonoscopy, one to two rectal pinch biopsies were collected. Of note for this clone: Its specificity is not known.

Sample: gut tissue. The rearrangement joins TRBV2 to TRBJ1-2, with 10 bases lining up with TRBD1. This TCR came from a boy between 10 and 17 years old with severe ulcerative colitis. Here the CDR3 reads CASSPHGQGVEGYTF. The CDR3 DNA follows: TGTGCCAGCAGTCCTCATGGACAGGGGGTTGAGGGCTACACCTTC. Complete variable domain (other parts from reference TRBV2 and TRBJ1-2): EPEVTQTPSHQVTQMGQEVILRCVPISNHLYFYWYRQILGQKVEFLVSFYNNEISEKSEIFDDQFSVERPDGSNFTLKIRSTKLEDSAMYFCASSPHGQGVEGYTFGSGTRLTVV.